This TCR beta chain was captured in a study of cytomegalovirus exposure and HLA in healthy donors. Points from the study as a whole: Follow-up analysis seemed to connect common viral pathogens with several of the most significant clusters identified. In a later analysis, TCR beta V- and J-gene trimming showed a link to a missense DCLRE1C variant.

With respect to this clone: The antigen is not known.

Germline CDR1 MNHNS, CDR2 SASEGT. The CDR3 totals 15 residues. Deletions cut 2 bases from V and 1 base from J, with 11 bases between. PCR primers comprised 60 Vbeta and 13 Jbeta primers. The data were produced by immunoSEQ multiplex PCR, yet TCRdb's version contains in-frame clones alone and is incomplete. Altogether 75,000 to 95,000 clones are present, roughly 63% being singletons, with the ten largest covering roughly 6.3%. The material sequenced was PBMCs. The rearrangement uses TRBV6-1 and TRBJ1-1, with D hard to call. This TCR was recovered from a woman in her 30s in good health and CMV-seronegative. The CDR3 here is CASSELWLENTEAFF. The DNA of the CDR3 is TGTGCCAGCAGTGAATTATGGCTCGAGAACACTGAAGCTTTCTTT.